These T cell receptor beta chains were read from a single sample in a study of CD8+ T cells in alopecia areata. Clones were read by immunoSEQ multiplex PCR, and TCRdb kept only the in-frame ones, dropping some. Found here are 150,000 to 200,000 clones, 40% to 65% of them singletons; the top ten hold over 9%. Here the sequenced sample was CD8+ T cells sorted from blood, taken at week 52, from a patient treated with tofacitinib. The receptors were gathered from a human donor with alopecia areata. CDR3s include the opening cysteine and the closing phenylalanine or tryptophan.

CDR3 length	J gene	V gene	CDR3 protein
15	TRBJ1-5	TRBV2	CASTPEEYSNQPQHF
14	TRBJ1-2	TRBV13	CASSKWDREGGYTF
15	TRBJ2-3	TRBV11-2	CASSFPRGGTDTQYF
15	TRBJ1-4	TRBV29-1	CSVEMALGANEKLFF
12	TRBJ2-2	TRBV13	CASRLAVGELFF
13	TRBJ2-2	TRBV6-1	CASGGRDTGELFF
11	TRBJ1-1	TRBV20-1	CSASLQAEAFF
16	TRBJ1-2	TRBV5-4	CASSLDRGPVFGGYTF
17	TRBJ2-5	TRBV5-1	CASSFPDREKGSETQYF
14	TRBJ2-3	TRBV30	CAWSVGNPHDTQYF
13	TRBJ2-3	TRBV29-1	CSVTVGSTDTQYF
15	TRBJ1-4	TRBV4-3	CASSQVTAANEKLFF
14	TRBJ2-7	TRBV5-6	CASSLAGYSYEQYF
13	TRBJ2-7	TRBV5-4	CASSSDGPYEQYF
13	TRBJ2-7	TRBV29-1	CSVEADKCYEQYF
15	TRBJ1-6	TRBV27	CASSSTGTGNSPLHF
17	TRBJ2-2	TRBV9	CASSPLTGTSVTGELFF
14	TRBJ1-4	TRBV5-1	CASSLIQGTEKLFF
14	TRBJ2-2	TRBV29-1	CSARDSPGAGELFF
11	TRBJ2-7	TRBV23-1	CASSPGDEQYF
14	TRBJ2-7	TRBV30	CAWRNPSHLYEQYF
19	TRBJ2-3	TRBV27	CASSLYSGLAGPGTDTQYF
12	TRBJ1-2	TRBV2	CAGGTGGYGYTF
16	TRBJ2-3	TRBV5-1	CASSFPNSAGTDTQYF
16	TRBJ2-7	TRBV9	CASSVAVGQGAGEQYF
12	TRBJ2-7	TRBV13	CASTKGSYEQYF
13	TRBJ2-3	TRBV6-1	CASSRLGGDTQYF
15	TRBJ2-3	TRBV30	CAWSLAGVYTDTQYF
13	TRBJ2-7	TRBV15	CATSRVPGYEQYF
16	TRBJ2-7	TRBV5-1	CASSSITVRGSYEQYF
15	TRBJ1-1	TRBV4-3	CASSQDTGGHTEAFF
13	TRBJ1-1	TRBV27	CASSGDGSSEAFF
14	TRBJ2-5	TRBV5-6	CASSWTGAVETQYF
14	TRBJ2-7	TRBV13	CASSSATGQVEQYF
18	TRBJ2-3	TRBV4-2	CASSQEGVAGGLQDTQYF
14	TRBJ2-2	TRBV7-2	CASSSTGVAGELFF
13	TRBJ2-7	TRBV7-8	CASRGRRGYEQYF
11	TRBJ2-7	TRBV29-1	CSGPRTHEQYF
18	TRBJ1-1	TRBV7-9	CASTPSAGRQGRSTEAFF
15	TRBJ1-5	TRBV5-4	CASSSDRGQDQPQHF
16	TRBJ1-2	TRBV7-9	CASSLGEEGLVYGYTF
14	TRBJ1-1	TRBV6-5	CASSYSASRTEAFF